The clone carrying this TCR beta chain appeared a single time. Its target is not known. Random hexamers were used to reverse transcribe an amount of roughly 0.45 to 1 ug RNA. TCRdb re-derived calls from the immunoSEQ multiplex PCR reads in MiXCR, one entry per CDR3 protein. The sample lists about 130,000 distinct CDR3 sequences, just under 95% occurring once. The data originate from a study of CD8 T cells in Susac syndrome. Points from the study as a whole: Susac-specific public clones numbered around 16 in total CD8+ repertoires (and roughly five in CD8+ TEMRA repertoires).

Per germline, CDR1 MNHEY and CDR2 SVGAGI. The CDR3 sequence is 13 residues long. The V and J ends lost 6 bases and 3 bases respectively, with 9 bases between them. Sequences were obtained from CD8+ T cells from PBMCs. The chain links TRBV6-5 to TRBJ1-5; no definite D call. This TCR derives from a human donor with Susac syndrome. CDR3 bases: TGTGCCAGCAGCTGGAGGGCCAATCAGCCCCAGCATTTT. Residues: CASSWRANQPQHF.